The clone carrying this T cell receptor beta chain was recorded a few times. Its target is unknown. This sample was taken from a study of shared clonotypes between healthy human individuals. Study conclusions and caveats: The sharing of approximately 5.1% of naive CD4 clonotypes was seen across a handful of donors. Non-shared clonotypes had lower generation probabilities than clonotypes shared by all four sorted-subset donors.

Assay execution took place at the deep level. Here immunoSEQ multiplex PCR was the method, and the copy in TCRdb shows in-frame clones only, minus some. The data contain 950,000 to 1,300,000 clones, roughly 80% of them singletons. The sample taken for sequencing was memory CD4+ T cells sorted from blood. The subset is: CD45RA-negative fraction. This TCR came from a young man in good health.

The CDR3 bases are TGTGCCTGGACTCCCCCCTGGGGGAACACTGAAGCTTTCTTT. It is translated as CAWTPPWGNTEAFF. The chain couples TRBV30 to TRBJ1-1; D gene uncertain. Between the trimmed V and J ends, which lost 4 bases and 1 base, there was a span of 13 bases. Germline values: CDR1 GTSNPN, CDR2 SVGIG (reference sequence). The CDR3 has 14 amino acids.